This T cell receptor beta chain came from a study of blood T cell repertoires in COVID-19 (dated by TCRdb to the early 2020s). Regarding the research as a whole: Samples covering the acute and convalescent phases of COVID-19 were provided by collaborators in the United States, Italy and Spain. The prospective study material was composed of cDNA or gDNA derived from T cells, B-cell-depleted T cells, or PBMCs. Deeply sampled blood TCRbeta repertoires from subjects exposed to, actively infected with, or recovered from COVID-19 were included in the dataset. The repertoires were released in a freely available public database intended as a resource for research on the immune response to SARS-CoV-2. Samples came from the ongoing ImmuneRACE study (first 160 participants) plus 1,254 subjects from 6 global collaborators. The sample metadata nearly always contained a de-identified subject ID, COVID-19 status, age in years and sex. HLA class I and class II types, where available, came from metadata supplied by the sample provider rather than from assay-based typing.

For this clone: Its antigen target is currently unknown. Base quality data are lacking; no much larger clone is found one base away.

In the prospective study, participants were about 18 to 89 years old, resided in about two dozen geographic areas of the United States, and were enrolled through a virtual design. Cohort assignment in the prospective study relied on participant-reported clinical history from a screening survey and a study questionnaire. In the prospective study, mobile phlebotomists collected whole blood, serum and a nasopharyngeal or oropharyngeal swab from each participant. Participants in the prospective study had the option to provide additional blood draws and questionnaires over an approximately 2-month period. Blood samples from the prospective study were shipped frozen or at room temperature prior to DNA extraction. Sequences KGHSH (CDR1) and LQKENI (CDR2) are obtained from the germline V gene. From cysteine to phenylalanine, the CDR3 is 16 amino acids long. The retained sequence is limited to the CDR3, 48 bases, with the frame set at the first base. Trimmed from V: 0 bases; trimmed from J: 1 base; junction bases lacking a gene match: 4.

The immunoSEQ Assay, a bias-controlled multiplex PCR, was used to amplify TCRbeta CDR3 regions from genomic DNA. The paper's processing steps were these. Within the assay, amplification of reference gene primers was used to estimate how many nucleated cells each sample contained. To quantify the absolute abundance of each unique TCRbeta CDR3 rearrangement, sequence reads were collapsed and filtered. Productive Simpson clonality was computed per sample as the square root of Simpson's diversity index over productive rearrangements. The source is immuneACCESS, and TCRdb retained only in-frame sequences with V and J called. Part of the clones is not carried over; for the studies checked, unresolved V genes explain less than half of this, and the remainder is unexplained. From that table come the V and J calls and clone size; the DNA was used to work out D and trimming. Within this sample are about 400,000 clones, with roughly 87% of them counted one time only. Together, the top ten hold under 2% of the sample.

Results and caveats for the whole study, not just this receptor: The quantity of clinical and demographic metadata differed by source and by participant and was supplied without curation.

Recombination linked TRBV18 to TRBJ2-3; TRBD1 fits 7 bases in the junction. The receptor was isolated from a woman in her late teens or twenties with acute COVID-19. The sample comprised PBMCs or T cells enriched from blood (not recorded which). The DNA sequence follows: TGTGCCAGCTCACCACCGTCAACAGGGGGCACAGATACGCAGTATTTT. Translated, this is CASSPPSTGGTDTQYF.